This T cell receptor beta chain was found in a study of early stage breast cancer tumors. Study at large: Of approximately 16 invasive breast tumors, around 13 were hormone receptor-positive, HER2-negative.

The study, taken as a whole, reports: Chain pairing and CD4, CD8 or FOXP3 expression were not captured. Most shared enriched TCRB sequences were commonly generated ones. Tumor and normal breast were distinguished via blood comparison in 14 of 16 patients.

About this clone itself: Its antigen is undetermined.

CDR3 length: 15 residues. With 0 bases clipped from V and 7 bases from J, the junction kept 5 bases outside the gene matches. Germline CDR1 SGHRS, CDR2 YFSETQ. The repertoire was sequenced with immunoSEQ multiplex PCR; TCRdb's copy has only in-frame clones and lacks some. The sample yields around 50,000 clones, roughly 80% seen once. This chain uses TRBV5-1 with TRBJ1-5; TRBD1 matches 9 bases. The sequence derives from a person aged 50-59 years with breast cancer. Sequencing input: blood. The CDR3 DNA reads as TGCGCCAGCAGCTTGGCGGGACAGGGCCACCAGCCCCAGCATTTT. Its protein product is CASSLAGQGHQPQHF.